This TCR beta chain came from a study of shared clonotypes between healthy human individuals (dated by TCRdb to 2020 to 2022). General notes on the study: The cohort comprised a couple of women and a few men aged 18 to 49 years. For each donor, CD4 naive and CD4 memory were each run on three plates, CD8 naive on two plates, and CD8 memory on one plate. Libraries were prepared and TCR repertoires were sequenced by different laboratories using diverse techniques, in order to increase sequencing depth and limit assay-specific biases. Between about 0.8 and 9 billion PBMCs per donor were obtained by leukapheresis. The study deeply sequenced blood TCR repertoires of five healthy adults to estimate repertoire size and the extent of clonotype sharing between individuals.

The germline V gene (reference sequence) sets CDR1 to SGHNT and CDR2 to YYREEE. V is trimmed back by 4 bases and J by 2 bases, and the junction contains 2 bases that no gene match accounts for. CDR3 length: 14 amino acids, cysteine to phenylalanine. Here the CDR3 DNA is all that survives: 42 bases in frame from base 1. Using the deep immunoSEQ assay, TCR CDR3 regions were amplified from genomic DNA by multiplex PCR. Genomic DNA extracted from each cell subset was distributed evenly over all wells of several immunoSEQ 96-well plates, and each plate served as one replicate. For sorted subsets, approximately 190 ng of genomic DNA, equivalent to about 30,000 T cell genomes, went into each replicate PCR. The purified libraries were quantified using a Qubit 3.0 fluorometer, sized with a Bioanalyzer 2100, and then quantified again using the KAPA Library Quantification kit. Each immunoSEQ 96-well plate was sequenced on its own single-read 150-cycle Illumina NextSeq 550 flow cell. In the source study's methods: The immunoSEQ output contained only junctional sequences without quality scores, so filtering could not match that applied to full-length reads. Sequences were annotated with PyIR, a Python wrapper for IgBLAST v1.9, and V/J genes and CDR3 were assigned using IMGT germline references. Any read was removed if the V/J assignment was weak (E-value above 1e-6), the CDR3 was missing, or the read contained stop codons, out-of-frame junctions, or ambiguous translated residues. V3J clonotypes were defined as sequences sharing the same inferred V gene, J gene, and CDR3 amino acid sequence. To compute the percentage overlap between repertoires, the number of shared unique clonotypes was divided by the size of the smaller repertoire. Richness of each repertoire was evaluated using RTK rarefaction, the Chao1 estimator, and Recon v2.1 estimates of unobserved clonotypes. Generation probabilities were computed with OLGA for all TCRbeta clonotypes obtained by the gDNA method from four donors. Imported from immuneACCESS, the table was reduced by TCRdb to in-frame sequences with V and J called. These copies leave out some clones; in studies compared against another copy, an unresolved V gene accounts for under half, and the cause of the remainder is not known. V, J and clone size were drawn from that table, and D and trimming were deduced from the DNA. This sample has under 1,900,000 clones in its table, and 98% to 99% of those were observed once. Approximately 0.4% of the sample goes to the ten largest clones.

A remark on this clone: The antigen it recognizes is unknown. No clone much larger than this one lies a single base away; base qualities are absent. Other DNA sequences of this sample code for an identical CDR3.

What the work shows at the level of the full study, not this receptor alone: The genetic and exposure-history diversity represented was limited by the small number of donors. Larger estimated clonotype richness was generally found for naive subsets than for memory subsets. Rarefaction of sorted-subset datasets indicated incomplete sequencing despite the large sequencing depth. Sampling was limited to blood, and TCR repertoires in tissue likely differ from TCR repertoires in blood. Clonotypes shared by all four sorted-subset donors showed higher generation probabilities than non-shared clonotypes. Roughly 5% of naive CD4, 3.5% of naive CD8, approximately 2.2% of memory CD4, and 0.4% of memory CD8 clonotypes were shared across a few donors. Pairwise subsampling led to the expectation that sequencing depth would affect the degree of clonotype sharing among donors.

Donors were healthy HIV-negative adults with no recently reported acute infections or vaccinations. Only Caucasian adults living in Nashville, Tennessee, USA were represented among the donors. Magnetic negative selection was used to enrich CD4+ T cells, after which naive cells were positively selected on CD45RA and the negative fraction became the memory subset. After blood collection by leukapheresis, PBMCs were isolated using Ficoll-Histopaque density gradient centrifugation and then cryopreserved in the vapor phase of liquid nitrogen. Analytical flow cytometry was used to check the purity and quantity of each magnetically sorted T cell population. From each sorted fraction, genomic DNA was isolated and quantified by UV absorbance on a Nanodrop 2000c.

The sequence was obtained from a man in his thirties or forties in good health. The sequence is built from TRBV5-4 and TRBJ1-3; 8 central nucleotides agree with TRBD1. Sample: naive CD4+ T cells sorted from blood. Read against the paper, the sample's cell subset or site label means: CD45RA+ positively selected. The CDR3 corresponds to CASSPGQAGNTIYF. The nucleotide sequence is TGTGCCAGCAGCCCGGGACAGGCTGGAAACACCATATATTTT.